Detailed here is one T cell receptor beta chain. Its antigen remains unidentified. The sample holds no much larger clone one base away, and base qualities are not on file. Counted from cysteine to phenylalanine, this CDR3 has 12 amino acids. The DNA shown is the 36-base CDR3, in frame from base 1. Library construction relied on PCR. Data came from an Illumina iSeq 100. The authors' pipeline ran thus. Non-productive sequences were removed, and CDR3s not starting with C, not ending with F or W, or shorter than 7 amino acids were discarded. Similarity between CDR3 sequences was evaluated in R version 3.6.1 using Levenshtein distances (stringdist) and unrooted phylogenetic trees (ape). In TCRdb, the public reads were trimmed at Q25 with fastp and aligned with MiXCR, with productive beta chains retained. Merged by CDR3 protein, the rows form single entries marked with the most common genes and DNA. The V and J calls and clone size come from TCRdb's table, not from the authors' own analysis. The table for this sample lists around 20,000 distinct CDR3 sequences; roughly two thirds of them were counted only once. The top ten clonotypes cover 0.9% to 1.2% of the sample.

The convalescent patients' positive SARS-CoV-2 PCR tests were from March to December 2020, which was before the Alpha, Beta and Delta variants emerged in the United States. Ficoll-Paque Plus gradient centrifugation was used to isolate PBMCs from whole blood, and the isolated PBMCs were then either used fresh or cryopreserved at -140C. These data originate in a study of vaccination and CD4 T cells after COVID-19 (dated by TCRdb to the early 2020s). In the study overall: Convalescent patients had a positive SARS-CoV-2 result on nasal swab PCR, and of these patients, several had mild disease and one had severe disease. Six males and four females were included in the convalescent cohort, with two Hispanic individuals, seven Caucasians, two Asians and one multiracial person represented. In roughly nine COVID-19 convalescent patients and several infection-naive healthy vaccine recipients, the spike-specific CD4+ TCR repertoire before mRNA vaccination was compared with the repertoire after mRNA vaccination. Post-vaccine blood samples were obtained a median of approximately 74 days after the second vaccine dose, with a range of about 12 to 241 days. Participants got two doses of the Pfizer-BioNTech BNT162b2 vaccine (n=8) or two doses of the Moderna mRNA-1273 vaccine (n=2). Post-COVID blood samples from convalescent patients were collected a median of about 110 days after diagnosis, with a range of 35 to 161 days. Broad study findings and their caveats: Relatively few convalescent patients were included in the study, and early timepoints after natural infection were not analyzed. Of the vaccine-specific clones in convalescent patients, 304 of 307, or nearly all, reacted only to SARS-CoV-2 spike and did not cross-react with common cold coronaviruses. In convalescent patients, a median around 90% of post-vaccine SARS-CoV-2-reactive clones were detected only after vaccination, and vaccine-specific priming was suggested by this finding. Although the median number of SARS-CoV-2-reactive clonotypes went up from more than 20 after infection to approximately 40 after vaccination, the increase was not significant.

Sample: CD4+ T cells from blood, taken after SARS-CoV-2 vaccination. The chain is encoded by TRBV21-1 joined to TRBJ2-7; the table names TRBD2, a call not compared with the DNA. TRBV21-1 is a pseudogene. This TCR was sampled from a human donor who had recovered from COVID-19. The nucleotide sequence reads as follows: TGTGCCAGCAGCAAAGTACGAACCCGCAAGTACTTC. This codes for CASSKVRTRKYF.